This TCR beta chain was sequenced for a study of T-cell memory formation after mild COVID-19. Study-level results: In pre-infection memory, a portion of responding clones appeared, which suggested that cross-reactive memory joined.

This clonotype was seen only a few times. Its antigen is not identified. Using constant-segment primers, 5'RACE produced TCR alpha and TCR beta cDNA libraries carrying sample barcodes and UMIs. TCRdb used MiXCR to reprocess the 5' RACE reads, holding one entry per CDR3 protein. The repertoire includes roughly 480,000 distinct CDR3 sequences, around a quarter of them detected once, and around 12% sits in the top ten. V lost 3 bases, J lost 2 bases, and 6 bases stayed unmatched. This CDR3 contains 15 residues. Sequenced input: PBMCs or a T cell subset sorted from them (not recorded which). This receptor was obtained from an adult woman who had mild COVID-19 (a few samples of this study predate the infection). Cell type and time point are not known. This chain connects TRBV12-3 or TRBV12-4 to TRBJ1-2; 7 nucleotides match TRBD1. The CDR3 DNA follows: TGTGCCAGCAGTTTGGGACAGCCTTCGAACTATGGCTACACCTTC. This translates into CASSLGQPSNYGYTF.